This TCR beta chain was recorded in a study of CD8+CD57+ T cells in acquired aplastic anemia. Broader study findings: Patients shared some 30 CD8+ CDR3 sequences with controls. Simpson's diversity of CD8+ cells was not significantly different in patients compared with controls.

Patients sequenced had flow cytometry evidence of CD8+CD57+ cell expansion. By the time of blood sampling, patients had still received no therapy. The study profiled TCR beta VDJ and CDR3 using genomic DNA as template. TCRdb reanalysed the reads using MiXCR and keeps one entry per CDR3 protein. The sample has roughly 150,000 distinct CDR3 sequences; more than 45% are singletons. The CDR3 has 14 amino acids. Trimming removed 3 bases at V and 4 bases at J, with 12 bases between. Looked up from germline, CDR1 is KGHSH and CDR2 is LQKENI. This clonotype was detected only once. Its antigen is currently unknown. A read error may be the cause here, since a much bigger clone is one base away.

The origin of this receptor is a human donor with aplastic anemia. V usage is TRBV18 and J usage is TRBJ2-5; D may be TRBD1 (5 bases). The sample comprised sorted CD4+, CD8+, or CD8+CD57+ T cells (not recorded which) from PBMCs. Here the CDR3 DNA reads TGTGCCAGCTCACCGAGGACATGGCCAGAGACCCAGTACTTC. Protein product: CASSPRTWPETQYF.